The 18 T cell receptor beta chains given below trace back to one sample, sequenced in a study of T-cell memory formation after mild COVID-19. TCRdb redid the calling of the 5' RACE reads with MiXCR, one entry per CDR3 protein. Of about 500,000 distinct CDR3 sequences listed, approximately 20% are singletons. The sample consisted of PBMCs or a T cell subset sorted from them (not recorded which). The receptors derive from an adult woman who had mild COVID-19 (a few samples of this study predate the infection). Cell type and time point are not known.

The genes are TRBV5-6 and TRBJ2-1; no clear D. Trimming cost V 4 bases and J 0 bases, with 5 bases left between them. The length of the CDR3 is 13 residues. Germline values: CDR1 SGHDT, CDR2 YYEEEE. The CDR3 bases are TGTGCCAGCAGCCGACCCTCCTACAATGAGCAGTTCTTC. Protein: CASSRPSYNEQFF.

This clonotype was detected a few times. The V and J genes are TRBV5-1 and TRBJ2-3, with D possibly being TRBD1 (6 bases). Trimming shortened V by 5 bases and J by 5 bases, and 12 bases separated the two germline ends. Germline V lookup: CDR1 SGHRS, CDR2 YFSETQ. The CDR3 is 13 amino acids. The CDR3 sequence: CASRGAPGDTQYF. The CDR3 DNA sequence: TGCGCCAGCAGGGGGGCCCCTGGAGATACGCAGTATTTT.

There are a few counts of this clonotype. J is TRBJ1-4 and V is TRBV27; D remains unclear. Germline CDR1 and CDR2: MNHEY and SMNVEV (reference sequence). V gave up 3 bases and J gave up 4 bases, with 9 bases separating them. The CDR3 spans 14 residues. This chain's CDR3 is CASSFYRFNEKLFF. For the CDR3, the DNA is TGTGCCAGCAGTTTCTATCGGTTTAATGAAAAACTGTTTTTT.

This clonotype was detected only a few times. The J gene is TRBJ2-7, the V gene TRBV5-1; D possibly corresponds to TRBD1 (5 bases). This CDR3 has 15 amino acids. Looked up from germline, CDR1 is SGHRS and CDR2 is YFSETQ. The V end lost 4 bases, the J end lost 0 bases, and 14 bases lay between the germline ends. CDR3 loop: CASSIGHQSSYEQYF. The CDR3 DNA reads as TGCGCCAGCAGCATCGGACACCAGAGCTCCTACGAGCAGTACTTC.

For the CDR3, the DNA is TGTGCCAGCAGTTGGAGGAAAGAGACCCAGTACTTC. The encoded protein is CASSWRKETQYF. The V gene is TRBV12-3 or TRBV12-4, the J gene TRBJ2-5; TRBD2 is a possible D gene (5 bases). This CDR3 has 12 residues. V shed 4 bases and J shed 3 bases, with 6 bases lying between them.

The chain combines TRBV6-6 with TRBJ2-2; 12 bases match TRBD1. The CDR3 has 17 residues. Germline V gene data show CDR1 as MNHNY and CDR2 as SVGAGI (reference sequence). V was clipped by 0 bases and J by 7 bases; unmatched bases: 6. For the CDR3, the DNA is TGTGCCAGCAGTTACTCCCGGGACAGGGGGCGGGGCGGGGAGCTGTTTTTT. This gives the protein CASSYSRDRGRGGELFF.

Notes on this clonotype: The junction shows a germline mismatch at one end, possibly a read error. The genes are TRBV7-7 and TRBJ2-7; no firm D call. The CDR3 totals 13 residues. The germline gives CDR1 SSHAT, CDR2 FNYEAQ (reference sequence). The CDR3 DNA reads TGTGCTAGCAGCCCCGGACCCGCCGGCGAGCAGTACTTC. It specifies CASSPGPAGEQYF.

This chain uses TRBV12-3 or TRBV12-4 with TRBJ1-1; D unresolved. The CDR3 runs to 14 residues. Trimming cost V 2 bases and J 0 bases, with 7 bases left between them. The CDR3 is CASSLNGLNTEAFF. CDR3 sequence (DNA): TGTGCCAGCAGTTTAAACGGACTGAACACTGAAGCTTTCTTT.

In its sample, this clonotype was seen a few times. The chain joins TRBV20-1 to TRBJ2-3; 7 positions agree with TRBD2. Germline loops: CDR1 DFQATT, CDR2 SNEGSKA (reference sequence). V dropped 6 bases and J dropped 0; count of bases not matched to a gene: 9. This CDR3 has 15 residues. DNA for the CDR3: TGCAGTGCCCCCGACCTAGCGGAGAGCACAGATACGCAGTATTTT. Translated: CSAPDLAESTDTQYF.

The gene calls are TRBV6-2 or TRBV6-3 and TRBJ2-1; 7 bases align to TRBD1. In germline, CDR1 is MNHEY, CDR2 SVGEGT. The CDR3 is made up of 12 amino acids. Unmatched junction bases numbered 8, after V lost 10 bases and J lost 8 bases. The CDR3 nucleotides read TGTGCCACCTACAGGGGAGTGGATGAGCAGTTCTTC. Its protein is CATYRGVDEQFF.

J is TRBJ2-1 and V is TRBV27; 9 nucleotides line up with TRBD1. This CDR3 spans 14 amino acids. The trim removed 4 bases at V and 5 bases at J, leaving 3 bases unmatched. Germline CDR1 reads MNHEY; CDR2 reads SMNVEV (reference sequence). In nucleotides, the CDR3 is TGTGCCAGCAGTTGGACAGGGGTGAACAATGAGCAGTTCTTC. It encodes CASSWTGVNNEQFF.

The genes are TRBV4-3 and TRBJ2-3, with 10 bases identical to TRBD1. The germline V gene has CDR1 LGHNA and CDR2 YSLEER. The CDR3 totals 15 residues. Trimming cost V 2 bases and J 4 bases; bases outside gene matches: 3. CDR3 DNA sequence: TGCGCCAGCAGCCAATTCGGGACAGGGGCAGATACGCAGTATTTT. Amino acids: CASSQFGTGADTQYF.

This chain joins TRBV4-1 and TRBJ2-5; D possibly corresponds to TRBD2 (5 bases). Trimming shortened V by 1 base and J by 8 bases, and 11 bases separated the two germline ends. This CDR3 is 13 amino acids long. Germline CDR1 and CDR2: MGHRA and YSYEKL. In nucleotides, the CDR3 is TGCGCCAGCAGCCAAGTGGGCCCGGGAACCCAGTACTTC. Translating gives CASSQVGPGTQYF.

This chain links TRBV12-3 or TRBV12-4 with TRBJ1-2; 10 nucleotides match TRBD1. The J segment lost 6 bases and the V segment lost 7 bases, leaving 11 bases of the junction unmatched. This CDR3 has 15 residues. This chain's CDR3 is CASTLMTGGFDGYTF. The DNA of the CDR3 is TGTGCCAGCACTCTAATGACAGGGGGCTTCGATGGCTACACCTTC.

This clonotype was seen only a few times. J is TRBJ1-5 and V is TRBV5-5; no firm D call. This CDR3 is 15 amino acids long. The germline gives CDR1 SGHKS, CDR2 YYEKEE (reference sequence). Trimming removed 3 bases from V and 4 bases from J, with 14 bases in between. The CDR3 is CASSSEPSGNQPQHF. Here the CDR3 DNA reads TGTGCCAGCAGCTCCGAACCATCTGGGAATCAGCCCCAGCATTTT.

The rearrangement links TRBV5-1 to TRBJ2-1, with 7 bases lining up with TRBD1. Trimming removed 4 bases from V and 6 bases from J; junction bases left unmatched: 10. CDR1 and CDR2 (germline): SGHRS, YFSETQ. The CDR3 is 15 amino acids. The CDR3 nucleotides are TGCGCCAGCAGCCGCGAGCCGGGACAGATCAATGAGCAGTTCTTC. Amino acids: CASSREPGQINEQFF.

The chain has TRBV10-3 and TRBJ2-5, with 10 bases that match TRBD2. From germline, CDR1 is ENHRY and CDR2 SYGVKD. CDR3 size: 14 residues. With V trimmed by 6 bases and J by 1 base, 2 bases remained unmatched. CDR3 protein: CAISGTSVQETQYF. CDR3 in DNA: TGTGCCATCAGCGGGACTAGCGTCCAAGAGACCCAGTACTTC.

The chain is built from TRBV6-5 and TRBJ1-2; D unclear. Germline V gene lookup returns CDR1 MNHEY and CDR2 SVGAGI. The CDR3 consists of 15 residues. The V end was cut by 3 bases, the J end by 7 bases, with 18 bases between. The CDR3 loop is CASSYLSGSGIGYTF. CDR3 nucleotide sequence: TGTGCCAGCAGTTATCTTTCGGGCTCGGGGATTGGCTACACCTTC.